What follows are 13 T cell receptor beta chains derived from one specimen sequenced in a study of T cell repertoires in cytomegalovirus infection. TCRdb reprocessed the reads via MiXCR and lists one record per CDR3 protein. This table holds hundreds of thousands of distinct CDR3 sequences, roughly 26% found once. The material sequenced was CD8+ T cells from PBMCs. The receptors come from a human donor in good health (CMV status not recorded). Some clones in this sample may be carry-over from other donors' samples.

The V and J genes are TRBV19 and TRBJ1-1; TRBD1 matches at 8 bases. Trimming took 8 bases from V and 4 from J; bases not matched to a gene: 6. The CDR3 has 13 residues. Germline V CDR1 and CDR2: LNHDA, SQIVND (reference sequence). CDR3 residues: CASSTGVGTEAFF. The CDR3 region has the DNA TGTGCCAGTTCGACAGGGGTCGGCACTGAAGCTTTCTTT.

This clonotype was detected ten times or more. The chain combines TRBV29-1 with TRBJ2-2; D remains unclear. The germline CDR1 and CDR2 sequences are SQVTM and ANQGSEA. The CDR3 totals 14 residues. The V end lost 3 bases, the J end lost 0 bases, and 8 bases lay between the germline ends. In DNA form, the CDR3 reads TGCAGCGTTGATCTTGATGCGAACACCGGGGAGCTGTTTTTT. It translates to CSVDLDANTGELFF.

The rearrangement links TRBV28 to TRBJ2-3, with TRBD2 matching over 10 bases. Germline CDR1 MDHEN, CDR2 SYDVKM. This CDR3 comprises 16 residues. With 3 bases clipped from V and 4 bases from J, the junction kept 7 bases outside the gene matches. The chain's CDR3 is CASSFSGGAWADTQYF. The CDR3 nucleotides are TGTGCCAGCAGTTTCAGCGGGGGGGCATGGGCAGATACGCAGTATTTT.

The chain uses TRBV27 and TRBJ2-3; TRBD2 aligns across 12 bases. Germline CDR1 reads MNHEY; CDR2 reads SMNVEV (reference sequence). The length of the CDR3 is 18 residues. V trimming: 3 bases; J trimming: 5 bases; junction bases outside the gene matches: 12. CDR3 DNA sequence: TGTGCCAGCAGTTTCTTGCCACTAGCGGGGGGCTGGGGAGATACGCAGTATTTT. Protein: CASSFLPLAGGWGDTQYF.

The table lists this clonotype with a few counts. The chain links TRBV7-9 to TRBJ2-3; possible D gene TRBD1, 7 bases. This CDR3 comprises 14 residues. Germline V gene sequence: CDR1 SEHNR, CDR2 FQNEAQ (reference sequence). Trimming shortened V by 3 bases and J by 5 bases, and 12 bases separated the two germline ends. The CDR3 DNA reads TGTGCCAGCAGCTTTCAGGGGGGAGAAGATACGCAGTATTTT. Protein product: CASSFQGGEDTQYF.

This clonotype was seen only a few times. The gene calls are TRBV7-6 and TRBJ2-7, with unresolved D. CDR1 and CDR2 from the germline V gene are SGHVS and FNYEAQ. There are 13 residues in the CDR3. Trimming removed 0 bases from V and 5 bases from J, with 8 bases in between. The CDR3 region has the DNA TGTGCCAGCAGCTTAGCGCCCGAGGACGAGCAGTACGTC. This gives the protein CASSLAPEDEQYV.

This chain joins TRBV14 and TRBJ1-2; D might be TRBD1 (5 bases). This CDR3 region has 16 residues. V lost 3 bases, J lost 7 bases, and 21 bases lay in between. Germline V gene data show CDR1 as SGHDN and CDR2 as FVKESK. The CDR3 spells CASSHQTEGWFSGYTF. CDR3 DNA sequence: TGTGCCAGCAGCCACCAGACAGAGGGTTGGTTCTCTGGCTACACCTTC.

In regard to this clonotype: This may come from a read error, since a much larger clone is one base off. The chain has TRBV6-1 and TRBJ1-1, with a possible D match to TRBD1 (6 bases). There are 16 residues in the CDR3. Germline CDR1 and CDR2: MNHNS and SASEGT. The CDR3 here is CASSSPYLQGITKAFF. CDR3 coding DNA: TGTGCCAGCAGTTCGCCCTATCTACAGGGAATCACTAAAGCTTTCTTT.

This clonotype was found a few times. V and J are TRBV7-8 and TRBJ2-2; D ambiguous. The CDR3 spans 15 residues. Trimming stripped 0 bases from V and 3 bases from J, with 8 bases between. Per germline, CDR1 SGHVS and CDR2 FQNEAQ. In DNA form, the CDR3 reads TGTGCCAGCAGCTTAGCCCGCTTCTACACCGGGGAGCTGTTTTTT. Its translation is CASSLARFYTGELFF.

This clonotype showed up just a few times. V gene TRBV12-3 or TRBV12-4 combines with J gene TRBJ1-1, with TRBD1 as a possible D gene (5 bases). CDR3 length equals 13 residues. Trimming pared 6 bases from V and 1 base from J, leaving 9 bases between. CDR3 in DNA: TGTGCCAGCAGGCCGGACACGAACACTGAAGCTTTCTTT. It specifies CASRPDTNTEAFF.

This clonotype was counted at least ten times. The chain links TRBV7-6 to TRBJ2-7; no reliable D call. Looked up from germline, CDR1 is SGHVS and CDR2 is FNYEAQ. The CDR3 contains 13 residues. Trimming stripped 7 bases from V and 2 bases from J, with 12 bases between. The CDR3 protein is CASTPPSTYEQYF. DNA of the CDR3: TGTGCCAGCACCCCCCCCAGTACCTACGAGCAGTACTTC.

The chain is built from TRBV20-1 and TRBJ1-3; D is unclear. With 1 base removed from V and 3 bases from J, the gap between germline ends came to 19 bases. Looked up from germline, CDR1 is DFQATT and CDR2 is SNEGSKA (reference sequence). The CDR3 is 17 residues long. The CDR3 is CSARAIDGAAFGNTIYF. DNA of the CDR3: TGCAGTGCTAGAGCTATTGACGGCGCTGCCTTTGGAAACACCATATATTTT.

This clonotype occurred many times. This chain joins TRBV7-9 and TRBJ2-7, with no clear D. This CDR3 spans 13 amino acids. The germline gives CDR1 SEHNR, CDR2 FQNEAQ (reference sequence). Trimming removed 5 bases at V and 3 bases at J, with 11 bases between. DNA for the CDR3: TGTGCCAGCAGCCCCGGCCATGACTACGAGCAGTACTTC. Translating gives CASSPGHDYEQYF.